These 28 T cell receptor beta chains were sequenced from one sample in a study of graft-versus-host responses after intestinal transplantation. Both intraepithelial and lamina propria lymphocytes were released by processing graft tissue. Clones were read by immunoSEQ multiplex PCR, and TCRdb kept only the in-frame ones, dropping some. The table records 20,000 or so clones, approximately 79% of them present only once. The specimen was ileum tissue, collected approximately three weeks after intestinal transplant. All receptors derive from a human patient who received an intestinal transplant, so some T cells may come from the graft donor.

The chain combines TRBV7-2 with TRBJ1-1; 7 nucleotides line up with TRBD1. CDR1 and CDR2 (germline): SGHTA, FQGNSA. Unmatched junction bases numbered 8, after V lost 5 bases and J lost 8 bases. CDR3 size: 13 residues. The CDR3 nucleotides read TGTGCCAGCAGCGGGGACAGAAGCGAGGAAGCTTTCTTT. Protein: CASSGDRSEEAFF.

The CDR3 loop is CASSVLAGGPNEQFF. The CDR3 nucleotides are TGTGCCAGCAGCGTACTCGCGGGGGGGCCCAATGAGCAGTTCTTC. The chain employs TRBV9 and TRBJ2-1; 9 positions match TRBD2. The CDR3 has 15 residues. Germline trimming cut 1 base from V and 6 bases from J; bases unmatched to any gene: 5. The germline V gene encodes CDR1 SGDLS and CDR2 YYNGEE.

The chain links TRBV9 to TRBJ1-2, with D tentatively TRBD1 (5 bases). There are 15 residues in the CDR3. The germline CDR1 and CDR2 sequences are SGDLS and YYNGEE. Trimming removed 0 bases at V and 3 bases at J, with 12 bases between. CDR3: CASSVAAGIHYGYTF. The CDR3 DNA reads as TGTGCCAGCAGCGTAGCCGCAGGGATCCACTATGGCTACACCTTC.

J is TRBJ2-5 and V is TRBV11-2, with D possibly matching TRBD1 (5 bases). Germline CDR1 reads SGHAT; CDR2 reads FQNNGV. The V gene lost 5 bases and the J gene lost 4 bases, with 11 bases spanning the gap. This CDR3 comprises 13 residues. The CDR3 is CASSQSGAETQYF. The CDR3 nucleotides are TGTGCCAGCAGCCAGAGTGGGGCAGAGACCCAGTACTTC. Full variable domain (outside the CDR3, taken from reference TRBV11-2 and TRBJ2-5): EAGVAQSPRYKIIEKRQSVAFWCNPISGHATLYWYQQILGQGPKLLIQFQNNGVVDDSQLPKDRFSAERLKGVDSTLKIQPAKLEDSAVYLCASSQSGAETQYFGPGTRLLVL.

This sequence joins TRBV30 and TRBJ1-3; 7 positions match TRBD1. Per the germline V gene, CDR1 is GTSNPN and CDR2 is SVGIG (reference sequence). This CDR3 comprises 14 residues. The V and J ends lost 1 base and 4 bases, in that order; junction bases with no gene match: 4. As DNA, the CDR3 is TGTGCCTGGAGTGCGGGACAGTTCGGAAACACCATATATTTT. Its translation: CAWSAGQFGNTIYF.

The count of this clone is one. The V and J genes are TRBV13 and TRBJ2-3; weak D call: TRBD2 (5 bases). This CDR3 is 19 amino acids long. Germline loops: CDR1 PRHDT, CDR2 FYEKMQ (reference sequence). With 6 bases removed from V and 3 bases from J, the gap between germline ends came to 28 bases. The CDR3 here is CASRFSVADQVGWTDTQYF. In DNA, the CDR3 is TGTGCCAGCAGATTTAGCGTGGCGGATCAAGTCGGGTGGACAGATACGCAGTATTTT.

V gene TRBV14 combines with J gene TRBJ2-1, with D possibly being TRBD2 (5 bases). This CDR3 spans 11 amino acids. V was clipped by 4 bases and J by 10 bases, with 8 bases between them. The V gene's germline CDR1 is SGHDN and CDR2 FVKESK. The CDR3 loop is CASSLGLEQFF. The CDR3 DNA follows: TGTGCCAGCAGCCTAGGACTGGAGCAGTTCTTC. Filled out from reference TRBV14 and TRBJ2-1, the complete variable domain reads EAGVTQFPSHSVIEKGQTVTLRCDPISGHDNLYWYRRVMGKEIKFLLHFVKESKQDESGMPNNRFLAERTGGTYSTLKVQPAELEDSGVYFCASSLGLEQFFGPGTRLTVL.

The chain carries TRBV5-1 and TRBJ2-7, with 8 bases identical to TRBD2. This CDR3 contains 12 residues. Looked up from germline, CDR1 is SGHRS and CDR2 is YFSETQ. With V trimmed by 0 bases and J by 7 bases, 0 bases remained unmatched. CDR3: CASSLVAGEQYF. CDR3 nucleotide sequence: TGCGCCAGCAGCTTGGTAGCGGGAGAGCAGTACTTC.

Here the CDR3 DNA reads TGTGCCAGAGGGACAGGGGGGTACGAGCAGTACTTC. Translation gives CARGTGGYEQYF. V gene TRBV6-7 combines with J gene TRBJ2-7; 11 bases agree with TRBD1. TRBV6-7 is an ORF; its function is uncertain. The CDR3 contains 12 residues. Trimming removed 9 bases from V and 4 bases from J; junction bases left unmatched: 2.

This clone occurred a few times. The genes are TRBV4-3 and TRBJ1-1; 10 bases align to TRBD1. The CDR3 is 15 residues long. Looked up from germline, CDR1 is LGHNA and CDR2 is YSLEER. V was pared by 2 bases and J by 8 bases, with 8 bases of the junction left unmatched. As DNA, the CDR3 is TGCGCCAGCAGCCAAAGGACAGGGGGTTCCCCAGAAGCTTTCTTT. Encoded protein: CASSQRTGGSPEAFF.

The genes are TRBV6-5 and TRBJ2-7; 9 bases are a match to TRBD1. V shed 3 bases and J 4 bases; nucleotides not matched to a gene: 10. Germline values: CDR1 MNHEY, CDR2 SVGAGI. This CDR3 is built from 16 residues. CDR3 loop: CASSYGTGLGSYEQYF. The CDR3, as DNA: TGTGCCAGCAGTTATGGGACAGGGCTGGGGAGTTACGAGCAGTACTTC.

J is TRBJ2-6 and V is TRBV5-1, with 7 bases that match TRBD1. V lost 3 bases to trimming and J lost 0 bases; unmatched junction nucleotides: 6. The CDR3 covers 17 residues. Germline CDR1 reads SGHRS; CDR2 reads YFSETQ. In DNA form, the CDR3 reads TGCGCCAGCAGCTGCGGACAGGTTTTCTCTGGGGCCAACGTCCTGACTTTC. Its translation is CASSCGQVFSGANVLTF.

The CDR3 reads CASSASGGLNQPQHF. The CDR3 DNA reads as TGTGCCAGCAGCGCCTCGGGAGGGTTGAATCAGCCCCAGCATTTT. The chain is built from TRBV9 and TRBJ1-5; D remains unclear. This CDR3 is built from 15 residues. The V end was cut by 3 bases, the J end by 4 bases, with 14 bases between. Germline CDR1 is SGDLS and CDR2 is YYNGEE. Full variable domain (remainder filled in from reference TRBV9 and TRBJ1-5): DSGVTQTPKHLITATGQRVTLRCSPRSGDLSVYWYQQSLDQGLQFLIQYYNGEERAKGNILERFSAQQFPDLHSELNLSSLELGDSALYFCASSASGGLNQPQHFGDGTRLSIL.

The V call is TRBV27, the J call TRBJ2-7, with 7 bases fitting TRBD1. J gave up 5 bases and V 8 bases, and 12 bases lay outside the gene matches. Germline assignment: CDR1 MNHEY and CDR2 SMNVEV (reference sequence). There are 14 residues in the CDR3. The CDR3 bases are TGTGCCAGCGGCATTCAGGGGGTGTTGAACGAGCAGTACTTC. It yields the protein CASGIQGVLNEQYF.

The chain has TRBV28 and TRBJ1-6; D perhaps matches TRBD1 (6 bases). The CDR3 totals 20 residues. Trimming took off 1 base at V and 0 bases at J, with 19 bases between the two ends. Germline loops: CDR1 MDHEN, CDR2 SYDVKM. The CDR3, as DNA: TGTGCCAGCAGTTTATCAGGGGCTTGTGCCCTATGCTCCTATAATTCACCCCTCCACTTT. Amino acid sequence: CASSLSGACALCSYNSPLHF.

V and J are TRBV27 and TRBJ1-1, with D perhaps matching TRBD1 (6 bases). The CDR3 spans 13 residues. Trimming removed 2 bases at V and 5 bases at J, with 9 bases between. From germline, CDR1 is MNHEY and CDR2 SMNVEV (reference sequence). The CDR3 is CASSLGQQTEAFF. The CDR3 DNA sequence: TGTGCCAGCAGTTTAGGACAGCAAACTGAAGCTTTCTTT.

The sample holds one count of this clone. The chain recombines TRBV27 with TRBJ2-3; 7 bases match TRBD2. The ends lost 6 bases at V and 14 bases at J; junction bases unmatched: 14. Germline V gene lookup returns CDR1 MNHEY and CDR2 SMNVEV (reference sequence). The CDR3 length is 13 residues. The CDR3 coding sequence is TGTGCCAGCAGACAACACGGACTAGTGGTTCCGTATTTT. This codes for CASRQHGLVVPYF.

The sample holds a few counts of this clone. V and J are TRBV7-2 and TRBJ1-3; no clear D. The CDR3 totals 13 residues. Germline assignment: CDR1 SGHTA and CDR2 FQGNSA. V lost 2 bases and J 3 bases, leaving 5 bases between the germline ends. CDR3 protein: CASSLYRGNTIYF. CDR3 coding DNA: TGTGCCAGCAGCTTATATCGTGGAAACACCATATATTTT.

The sample holds a few counts of this clone. The V and J genes are TRBV7-9 and TRBJ2-3, with 11 bases matching TRBD2. The germline V gene encodes CDR1 SEHNR and CDR2 FQNEAQ (reference sequence). CDR3 size: 16 residues. With 8 bases clipped from V and 0 bases from J, the junction kept 7 bases outside the gene matches. The CDR3 DNA is TGTGCCAGCTCATCCTGGACTAGCGGGAGCACAGATACGCAGTATTTT. Its protein is CASSSWTSGSTDTQYF.

By its share, this clone is medium-sized. The CDR3 DNA reads as TGTGCCTGGGACAGGGGCCAAAACACTGAAGCTTTCTTT. This encodes CAWDRGQNTEAFF. The V gene is TRBV30, the J gene TRBJ1-1, with 8 bases identical to TRBD1. Germline V gives CDR1 GTSNPN, CDR2 SVGIG (reference sequence). The length of the CDR3 is 13 residues. With 5 bases clipped from V and 2 bases from J, the junction kept 4 bases outside the gene matches.

The chain links TRBV4-1 to TRBJ2-3, with D tentatively TRBD2 (6 bases). With 6 bases removed from V and 0 bases from J, the gap between germline ends came to 10 bases. This CDR3 spans 14 amino acids. CDR1 and CDR2 (germline): MGHRA, YSYEKL. CDR3 loop: CASRRGLSTDTQYF. The CDR3 coding sequence is TGCGCCAGCAGGCGGGGCCTGAGCACAGATACGCAGTATTTT.

The rearrangement links TRBV15 to TRBJ2-3, with TRBD1 identical over 9 bases. Per the germline V gene, CDR1 is LNHNV and CDR2 is YYDKDF (reference sequence). This CDR3 is built from 15 residues. J gave up 4 bases and V 9 bases, and 11 bases lay outside the gene matches. The CDR3: CATSRGTGNPDTQYF. The DNA for the CDR3 is TGTGCCACTTCAAGGGGGACAGGGAATCCAGATACGCAGTATTTT.

This clone was seen a handful of times. The rearrangement uses TRBV11-3 and TRBJ1-6; D gene ambiguous. This CDR3 spans 14 amino acids. Trimming removed 1 base from V and 10 bases from J, with 11 bases in between. Germline-derived CDR1 and CDR2 are SGHNT and YENEEA. The CDR3 spells CASSLVQVGSPLHF. CDR3 nucleotides: TGTGCCAGCAGCTTAGTCCAGGTTGGGTCACCCCTCCACTTT.

The J gene is TRBJ2-2, the V gene TRBV29-1, with 8 positions matching TRBD2. This CDR3 region has 13 residues. J gave up 1 base and V 7 bases, and 2 bases lay outside the gene matches. In germline, CDR1 is SQVTM, CDR2 ANQGSEA. CDR3 sequence: CSALAGNTGELFF. CDR3 DNA: TGCAGCGCTCTAGCGGGGAACACCGGGGAGCTGTTTTTT.

The rearrangement uses TRBV5-4 and TRBJ2-4, with 7 bases aligning to TRBD1. The CDR3 loop spans 14 amino acids. Germline V gives CDR1 SGHNT, CDR2 YYREEE (reference sequence). V shed 0 bases, J shed 3 bases, and the junction held 0 bases outside the gene matches. The CDR3, as DNA: TGTGCCAGCAGCTTGGCAGGGGGCAAAAACATTCAGTACTTC. The encoded protein is CASSLAGGKNIQYF. Looking up the rest from reference TRBV5-4 and TRBJ2-4 gives the full variable domain: ETGVTQSPTHLIKTRGQQVTLRCSSQSGHNTVSWYQQALGQGPQFIFQYYREEENGRGNFPPRFSGLQFPNYSSELNVNALELDDSALYLCASSLAGGKNIQYFGAGTRLSVL.

This clone has more than one count but fewer than ten. V gene TRBV2 combines with J gene TRBJ2-3, with 16 positions matching TRBD2. This CDR3 is built from 17 residues. Germline V CDR1 and CDR2: SNHLY, FYNNEI. Trimming removed 10 bases from V and 4 bases from J; junction bases left unmatched: 11. CDR3 residues: CAIRGLAGGPWPDTQYF. DNA of the CDR3: TGTGCCATACGGGGACTAGCGGGGGGGCCATGGCCAGATACGCAGTATTTT.

The genes are TRBV2 and TRBJ1-3, with 7 bases that match TRBD1. The V and J ends lost 9 bases and 4 bases, in that order; junction bases with no gene match: 6. Germline V lookup: CDR1 SNHLY, CDR2 FYNNEI. The CDR3 has 13 amino acids. This CDR3 reads CARTGSAGNTIYF. As DNA, the CDR3 is TGTGCCAGGACAGGGAGTGCCGGAAACACCATATATTTT.

The chain carries TRBV27 and TRBJ2-1, with D maybe TRBD1 (6 bases). CDR1 is MNHEY, CDR2 SMNVEV, per germline (reference sequence). This CDR3 region has 16 residues. With 2 bases removed from V and 4 bases from J, the gap between germline ends came to 15 bases. In DNA, the CDR3 is TGTGCCAGCAGTTTAGTGCCGGGACAACCTTACAATGAGCAGTTCTTC. Protein sequence: CASSLVPGQPYNEQFF.